Listed below are T cell receptor beta chains from one sample, sequenced in a study of cytomegalovirus exposure and HLA in healthy donors. The data were produced by immunoSEQ multiplex PCR, yet TCRdb's version contains in-frame clones alone and is incomplete. The table records approximately 74,000 clones, 60% to 70% of them present only once. Sequencing input: PBMCs. These receptors all come from a man aged 25-45 years in good health and CMV-seropositive. Each CDR3 is given with its conserved first and last residue. A D gene is named only where the DNA matches it firmly. The size entry is marked missing in some rows and otherwise reads once, few, many or a size class.

TRBJ1-2	TRBV6-1	NA	NA	TGTGCCAGCAGTGACTCAGTCTATGGCTACACCTTC	CASSDSVYGYTF
TRBJ1-2	TRBV5-6	NA	NA	TGTGCCAGCAGCCGGGGGGAGCTCGACTATGGCTACACCTTC	CASSRGELDYGYTF
TRBJ2-2	TRBV7-3	NA	NA	TGTGCCAGCAGCCCCGAACCCCCAGACGGGGAGCTGTTTTTT	CASSPEPPDGELFF
TRBJ2-1	TRBV5-1	TRBD2	NA	TGCGCCAGCAGCTCTAGCGGGAGGGCGGACAATGAGCAGTTCTTC	CASSSSGRADNEQFF
TRBJ2-3	TRBV28	NA	NA	TGTGCCAGCAGTTTATCTACCTTTAGCACAGATACGCAGTATTTT	CASSLSTFSTDTQYF
TRBJ1-4	TRBV30	NA	NA	TGTGCCTGGAGCCCCGACAGTGAAAAACTGTTTTTT	CAWSPDSEKLFF
TRBJ1-5	TRBV7-9	NA	NA	TGTTCCAGCAGCTTACGGGAAGGACCCCAGCATTTT	CSSSLREGPQHF
TRBJ1-5	TRBV2	TRBD1	NA	TGTGCCAGCAGCCGGGACAGGGGTGGCAATCAGCCCCAGCATTTT	CASSRDRGGNQPQHF
TRBJ2-5	TRBV29-1	TRBD2	NA	TGCAGCGTTGAAGACGGGGGGGGATCGACCCAGTACTTC	CSVEDGGGSTQYF
TRBJ2-3	TRBV6-5	TRBD2	NA	TGTGCCAGCACCCTAGCGGACCCCACAGATACGCAGTATTTT	CASTLADPTDTQYF
TRBJ2-7	TRBV28	TRBD2	NA	TGTGCCAGCAGTTCTTACGGACTAGCGGGAGGATCAATCGAGCAGTACTTC	CASSSYGLAGGSIEQYF
TRBJ1-4	TRBV5-1	TRBD1	NA	TGCGCCAGCAGCTTGGGACAGGGAAACGAAAAACTGTTTTTT	CASSLGQGNEKLFF
TRBJ1-5	TRBV5-3	TRBD1	NA	TGTGCCAGAAGCGGGGGACAGGGCAGGAATCAGCCCCAGCATTTT	CARSGGQGRNQPQHF
TRBJ2-1	TRBV14	TRBD2	NA	TGTGCCAGCAGCCAAGCCGGGACTAATTACAATGAGCAGTTCTTC	CASSQAGTNYNEQFF
TRBJ1-6	TRBV19	TRBD1	NA	TGTGCCAGTACCCCCGCCGGACAGGGAGGATCACCCCTCCACTTT	CASTPAGQGGSPLHF
TRBJ2-1	TRBV11-1	TRBD1	NA	TGTGCCAGCAGCTTTCGGACAGGGGGATACAATGAGCAGTTCTTC	CASSFRTGGYNEQFF
TRBJ2-5	TRBV15	NA	NA	TGTGCCACCAGCAATGGGTTGGGCCATCAAGAGACCCAGTACTTC	CATSNGLGHQETQYF
TRBJ2-1	TRBV28	TRBD2	NA	TGTGCCAGCAGTTTGACTAGCGGGAGGGCCTTTTCCTACAATGAGCAGTTCTTC	CASSLTSGRAFSYNEQFF
TRBJ1-2	TRBV5-6	NA	NA	TGTGCCAGCAGCTTGGACAGCTATGGCTACACCTTC	CASSLDSYGYTF
TRBJ2-3	TRBV4-1	NA	NA	TGCGCCAGCAGCCAAGAACAGACCCCCACAGATACGCAGTATTTT	CASSQEQTPTDTQYF
TRBJ2-7	TRBV10-2	NA	NA	TGCGCCAGCAGGGGGGCCGACTACGAGCAGTACTTC	CASRGADYEQYF
TRBJ1-1	TRBV5-1	NA	NA	TGCGCCAGCAGCATGGCCCGGAACACTGAAGCTTTCTTT	CASSMARNTEAFF
TRBJ2-3	TRBV19	TRBD2	few	TGTGCCAGTAGTATACCGCTCGGGACTAGCGGGGAGGATACGCAGTATTTT	CASSIPLGTSGEDTQYF
TRBJ1-3	TRBV5-6	NA	NA	TGTGCCAGCAGCTTGAGGGGAGGAAACACCATATATTTT	CASSLRGGNTIYF
TRBJ2-1	TRBV7-9	TRBD1	NA	TGTGCCAGCAGCTCAGGGGGAAACAATGAGCAGTTCTTC	CASSSGGNNEQFF
TRBJ2-7	TRBV15	TRBD2	few	TGTGCCACCAGCAGGGATTCGGGCGGGAGGGGCGAGCAGTACTTC	CATSRDSGGRGEQYF
TRBJ1-3	TRBV10-3	NA	NA	TGTGCCATCAGTGAGCATAGCTCTGGAAACACCATATATTTT	CAISEHSSGNTIYF
TRBJ2-7	TRBV11-2	TRBD2	NA	TGTGCCAGCAGCTTAGCGGGACTAGCGGGACTGGGGGAGCAGTACTTC	CASSLAGLAGLGEQYF
TRBJ2-7	TRBV6-1	NA	NA	TGTGCCAGCACGGACTACGAGCAGTACTTC	CASTDYEQYF
TRBJ1-3	TRBV14	NA	NA	TGTGCCAGCAGCCAGGACTTCTCTGGAAACACCATATATTTT	CASSQDFSGNTIYF
TRBJ1-2	TRBV5-1	TRBD1	few	TGCGCCAGCGACAGGGTTAACTATGGCTACACCTTC	CASDRVNYGYTF
TRBJ2-7	TRBV28	TRBD2	NA	TGTGCAGCGGGGGGGACAGCGACCTACGAGCAGTACTTC	CAAGGTATYEQYF
TRBJ2-7	TRBV30	TRBD1	NA	TGTGCCTGGGGGGACAGACCTTACGAGCAGTACTTC	CAWGDRPYEQYF
TRBJ2-2	TRBV9	TRBD2	large	TGTGCCAGCAGCGTATTGGCGGGAGGGCCTGACACCGGGGAGCTGTTTTTT	CASSVLAGGPDTGELFF
TRBJ2-7	TRBV5-1	NA	NA	TGCGCCAGCAGAAGAGATAACTACGAGCAGTACTTC	CASRRDNYEQYF
TRBJ1-2	TRBV21-1	NA	once	TGTGCCAGCAGCAATGTAGGGACAGTAGCTAACTATGGCTACACCTTC	CASSNVGTVANYGYTF